Below, 31 T cell receptor beta chains from the same sample are listed, as sequenced in a study of graft-versus-host responses after intestinal transplantation. Assay: immunoSEQ multiplex PCR; the TCRdb copy retains only in-frame clones and omits some. The repertoire has more than 20,000 clones, approximately 89% of them found once; the top ten carry 5.1%. The source material was PBMCs, sampled roughly ten weeks after intestinal transplantation. The origin of the receptors is a human patient who received an intestinal transplant, so some T cells may come from the graft donor.

The chain joins TRBV5-6 to TRBJ2-2; D is unclear. The germline V gene encodes CDR1 SGHDT and CDR2 YYEEEE. The CDR3 length is 13 residues. V dropped 0 bases and J dropped 4 bases, with 4 bases sitting between them. CDR3 DNA sequence: TGTGCCAGCAGCTTGGACCGCACCGGGGAGCTGTTTTTT. It yields the protein CASSLDRTGELFF. The full variable domain, in which reference TRBV5-6 and TRBJ2-2 provide the parts outside the CDR3, is DAGVTQSPTHLIKTRGQQVTLRCSPKSGHDTVSWYQQALGQGPQFIFQYYEEEERQRGNFPDRFSGHQFPNYSSELNVNALLLGDSALYLCASSLDRTGELFFGEGSRLTVL.

This chain uses TRBV7-9 with TRBJ2-5, with D perhaps matching TRBD1 (6 bases). The J call could be wrong; TRBJ2-7 is a better fit for the DNA end. From germline, CDR1 is SEHNR and CDR2 FQNEAQ (reference sequence). This CDR3 contains 13 residues. For the CDR3, the DNA is TGTGCCAGCAGTTCACAGGGTTCCAACGAGCAGTACTTC. Translating it yields CASSSQGSNEQYF.

This clone was detected only a few times. This chain uses TRBV14 with TRBJ1-6, with D hard to call. There are 14 residues in the CDR3. The germline gives CDR1 SGHDN, CDR2 FVKESK. The ends were cut back, 1 base at V and 10 bases at J, with 11 bases in the middle. The CDR3 is CASSQGGLRSPLHF. The CDR3 bases are TGTGCCAGCAGCCAAGGCGGTCTGCGATCACCCCTCCACTTT.

The rearrangement uses TRBV12-5 and TRBJ1-1; D uncertain. Germline CDR1 LGHNT, CDR2 FRNRAP. V gave up 0 bases and J gave up 7 bases, with 9 bases separating them. The CDR3 covers 13 residues. The CDR3 is CASGLVWMDEAFF. CDR3 nucleotides: TGTGCTAGTGGTTTGGTTTGGATGGATGAAGCTTTCTTT.

The J gene is TRBJ2-1, the V gene TRBV2; D unresolved. Germline lookup yields CDR1 SNHLY and CDR2 FYNNEI. This CDR3 contains 15 residues. V was pared by 4 bases and J by 9 bases, with 19 bases between. The CDR3 DNA is TGTGCCAGCAGTGCGACCTCCCCGGGCTTAGGTGAGCAGTTCTTC. Translating gives CASSATSPGLGEQFF.

The V call is TRBV7-2, the J call TRBJ1-5; the match to TRBD1 covers 9 bases. Germline CDR1 is SGHTA and CDR2 is FQGNSA. This CDR3 has 14 residues. With 5 bases clipped from V and 5 bases from J, the junction kept 4 bases outside the gene matches. Here the CDR3 DNA reads TGTGCCAGCAGCCTTACAGGGGGCCATCAGCCCCAGCATTTT. This codes for CASSLTGGHQPQHF.

V usage is TRBV29-1 and J usage is TRBJ2-3; D is perhaps TRBD1 (5 bases). V was trimmed by 2 bases and J by 0 bases, leaving 9 bases between them. The CDR3 length is 14 residues. Germline CDR1 reads SQVTM; CDR2 reads ANQGSEA. CDR3 bases: TGCAGCGTTGAACCGACAGTTAGCACAGATACGCAGTATTTT. Amino acids: CSVEPTVSTDTQYF.

As for this clone: Other DNA sequences within the sample encode an identical CDR3. The chain employs TRBV4-3 and TRBJ1-4; weak D call: TRBD1 (6 bases). Germline V gene sequence: CDR1 LGHNA, CDR2 YSLEER. This CDR3 has 16 amino acids. Trimming stripped 0 bases from V and 2 bases from J, with 10 bases between. CDR3 region: CASSQETGFTNEKLFF. Written as DNA, the CDR3 is TGCGCCAGCAGCCAAGAAACAGGGTTCACTAATGAAAAACTGTTTTTT.

The rearrangement joins TRBV7-9 to TRBJ2-7, with D maybe TRBD1 (6 bases). CDR3 length: 14 residues. In germline, CDR1 is SEHNR, CDR2 FQNEAQ (reference sequence). Trimming removed 5 bases from V and 2 bases from J, with 13 bases in between. The CDR3 region has the DNA TGTGCCAGCAGCGCCGGGACAACCGCCTACGAGCAGTACTTC. Translating it yields CASSAGTTAYEQYF.

This chain joins TRBV4-3 and TRBJ1-6; tentative D call: TRBD1 (6 bases). From germline, CDR1 is LGHNA and CDR2 YSLEER. The CDR3 runs 17 residues. Trimming shortened V by 0 bases and J by 3 bases, and 12 bases separated the two germline ends. The CDR3 DNA is TGCGCCAGCAGCCAAGATGACAGGCCCGACTATAATTCACCCCTCCACTTT. Translating it yields CASSQDDRPDYNSPLHF.

In its sample, this clone was seen a few times. This chain connects TRBV2 to TRBJ1-6; D remains unclear. The V gene's germline CDR1 is SNHLY and CDR2 FYNNEI. The CDR3 is 11 amino acids. V gave up 10 bases and J gave up 13 bases, with 14 bases separating them. CDR3 loop: CAISTVGPLHF. The CDR3 coding sequence is TGTGCCATCTCGACGGTTGGGCCCCTCCACTTT.

The J gene is TRBJ2-2, the V gene TRBV7-6; TRBD1 is a possible D gene (5 bases). Per the germline V gene, CDR1 is SGHVS and CDR2 is FNYEAQ. V lost 5 bases, J lost 0 bases, and 13 bases lay in between. This CDR3 contains 16 residues. CDR3 loop: CASSTRTITNTGELFF. The CDR3 DNA follows: TGTGCCAGCAGCACTCGGACAATCACGAACACCGGGGAGCTGTTTTTT.

This clone came up once. The chain carries TRBV30 and TRBJ1-6; D possibly corresponds to TRBD1 (5 bases). The V and J ends lost 4 bases and 10 bases respectively, with 20 bases between them. This CDR3 spans 15 amino acids. The germline V gene encodes CDR1 GTSNPN and CDR2 SVGIG (reference sequence). The CDR3 here is CAWKRDRAFDSPLHF. The CDR3 region has the DNA TGTGCCTGGAAACGGGACCGGGCCTTTGACTCACCCCTCCACTTT. Drawing the rest from reference TRBV30 and TRBJ1-6, the complete variable domain is SQTIHQWPATLVQPVGSPLSLECTVEGTSNPNLYWYRQAAGRGLQLLFYSVGIGQISSEVPQNLSASRPQDRQFILSSKKLLLSDSGFYLCAWKRDRAFDSPLHFGNGTRLTVT.

CDR3 protein: CASSLFPTDVSTGELFF. The CDR3, as DNA: TGTGCCAGCAGCTTGTTTCCGACAGATGTAAGCACCGGGGAGCTGTTTTTT. The chain recombines TRBV7-2 with TRBJ2-2; D possibly corresponds to TRBD1 (5 bases). V lost 3 bases and J lost 4, with 18 bases in between. CDR1 is SGHTA and CDR2 is FQGNSA in the germline V gene. The CDR3 length is 17 residues.

CDR3 sequence: CSVEDRLRGGETQYF. The CDR3 region has the DNA TGCAGCGTTGAAGATCGCCTGAGGGGCGGGGAGACCCAGTACTTC. The genes are TRBV29-1 and TRBJ2-5; D may correspond to TRBD1 or TRBD2 (5 bases each). Per the germline V gene, CDR1 is SQVTM and CDR2 is ANQGSEA. The V end was cut by 0 bases, the J end by 5 bases, with 16 bases between. The CDR3 length is 15 residues.

This clone has more than one count but fewer than ten. J is TRBJ2-7 and V is TRBV27; tentative D call: TRBD2 (6 bases). The CDR3 totals 15 residues. V dropped 3 bases and J dropped 2 bases, with 14 bases sitting between them. Germline values: CDR1 MNHEY, CDR2 SMNVEV (reference sequence). The CDR3 region is CASSFGSGPAYEQYF. CDR3 coding DNA: TGTGCCAGCAGTTTTGGTAGCGGCCCAGCCTACGAGCAGTACTTC.

This clone was seen just once. The chain couples TRBV27 to TRBJ2-2, with D possibly TRBD2 on 6 matching bases. Germline CDR1 is MNHEY and CDR2 is SMNVEV (reference sequence). V lost 5 bases to trimming and J lost 4 bases, with 11 bases between them. CDR3 length equals 14 residues. The CDR3 sequence is CASSLAPSTGELFF. The CDR3 DNA sequence: TGTGCCAGCAGTCTAGCGCCGAGCACCGGGGAGCTGTTTTTT.

Here the CDR3 DNA reads TGTGCCAGCAGTTTATTCTGGGACAGGGGGGCCCACGAGCAGTACTTC. As protein: CASSLFWDRGAHEQYF. The V gene is TRBV27, the J gene TRBJ2-7; TRBD1 matches at 11 bases. The CDR3 has 16 amino acids. Germline trimming cut 1 base from V and 5 bases from J; bases unmatched to any gene: 7. From germline, CDR1 is MNHEY and CDR2 SMNVEV (reference sequence).

The chain employs TRBV6-5 and TRBJ2-7, with D unresolved. Germline CDR1 and CDR2: MNHEY and SVGAGI. CDR3 size: 13 residues. Deletions cut 2 bases from V and 0 bases from J, with 5 bases between. The CDR3 loop is CASSYRLSYEQYF. The DNA for the CDR3 is TGTGCCAGCAGTTACCGGCTCTCCTACGAGCAGTACTTC.

The chain joins TRBV6-5 to TRBJ1-1; D not resolved. Germline V gene lookup returns CDR1 MNHEY and CDR2 SVGAGI. Trimming shortened V by 2 bases and J by 3 bases, and 16 bases separated the two germline ends. CDR3 size: 16 residues. The CDR3 loop is CASSYVGPFGDTEAFF. The CDR3, as DNA: TGTGCCAGCAGTTACGTCGGCCCTTTTGGGGACACTGAAGCTTTCTTT.

The chain uses TRBV21-1 and TRBJ2-2; the DNA was not compared with TRBD2, the D call given in the table. TRBV21-1 is assigned pseudogene status. The CDR3 is 11 amino acids. CDR3 DNA: TGTGCCAGCAGCAACGCCGGGGAGCTGTTTTTT. This sequence encodes CASSNAGELFF.

The gene calls are TRBV5-5 and TRBJ2-3; 11 nucleotides line up with TRBD2. J was trimmed by 3 bases and V by 4 bases; bases with no gene match: 7. Germline loops: CDR1 SGHKS, CDR2 YYEKEE (reference sequence). There are 16 residues in the CDR3. Here the CDR3 DNA reads TGTGCCAGCAGCCCAAGTAGCGGGGGGGCAACAGATACGCAGTATTTT. This sequence encodes CASSPSSGGATDTQYF. Full variable domain (outside the CDR3, taken from reference TRBV5-5 and TRBJ2-3): DAGVTQSPTHLIKTRGQQVTLRCSPISGHKSVSWYQQVLGQGPQFIFQYYEKEERGRGNFPDRFSARQFPNYSSELNVNALLLGDSALYLCASSPSSGGATDTQYFGPGTRLTVL.

This clone occurred once. The chain has TRBV29-1 and TRBJ1-1; D not certain. Trimming took 2 bases from V and 3 from J, leaving 7 bases between them. Germline lookup yields CDR1 SQVTM and CDR2 ANQGSEA. CDR3 size: 12 residues. The CDR3 region is CSVEPPYTEAFF. The DNA for the CDR3 is TGCAGCGTTGAACCACCTTACACTGAAGCTTTCTTT.

The chain joins TRBV6-1 to TRBJ1-2; D is unclear. V lost 3 bases and J lost 10, with 18 bases in between. The CDR3 covers 14 residues. Per germline, CDR1 MNHNS and CDR2 SASEGT. CDR3 protein: CASSDKYPSRDYTF. In DNA form, the CDR3 reads TGTGCCAGCAGTGATAAATACCCTTCCCGGGACTACACCTTC.

The V gene is TRBV4-3, the J gene TRBJ1-2; maybe TRBD1 (5 bases). V lost 0 bases to trimming and J lost 5 bases, with 16 bases between them. CDR1 and CDR2 (germline): LGHNA, YSLEER. The CDR3 totals 16 residues. The CDR3 region has the DNA TGCGCCAGCAGCCAAGATGCAGAATTAGGGGAGTATGGCTACACCTTC. Translated: CASSQDAELGEYGYTF.

The V call is TRBV12-5, the J call TRBJ1-3; no clear D gene. Deletions cut 6 bases from V and 0 bases from J, with 12 bases between. CDR1 is LGHNT, CDR2 FRNRAP, per germline. This CDR3 is built from 15 residues. Written as DNA, the CDR3 is TGTGCTAGTGGATCGGACCGGAGCTCTGGAAACACCATATATTTT. Amino acids: CASGSDRSSGNTIYF.

The chain is built from TRBV11-2 and TRBJ2-1; 8 nucleotides align to TRBD2. Looked up from germline, CDR1 is SGHAT and CDR2 is FQNNGV. V lost 1 base and J lost 7; bases outside the gene matches: 6. The CDR3 is 15 residues long. CDR3 in DNA: TGTGCCAGCAGCTTAGGGGCGGGGGGAAAGAATGAGCAGTTCTTC. Amino acids: CASSLGAGGKNEQFF.

The rearrangement uses TRBV27 and TRBJ1-5; no definite D call. V lost 2 bases, J lost 0 bases, and 11 bases lay in between. Germline V gene lookup returns CDR1 MNHEY and CDR2 SMNVEV (reference sequence). The CDR3 runs 16 residues. CDR3 in DNA: TGTGCCAGCAGTTTAAGAGGAATCTATAGCAATCAGCCCCAGCATTTT. It yields the protein CASSLRGIYSNQPQHF.

J is TRBJ2-5 and V is TRBV21-1; the DNA was not used to check the table's D call, TRBD1. The J call is doubtful: the DNA matches TRBJ2-7 better. TRBV21-1 has pseudogene status. This CDR3 spans 14 amino acids. The CDR3: CASSKTGPTYEQYF. The CDR3 DNA is TGTGCCAGCAGCAAGACAGGGCCGACCTACGAGCAGTACTTC.

CDR3 region: CAWQGGNTEAFF. CDR3 bases: TGTGCCTGGCAGGGGGGGAACACTGAAGCTTTCTTT. The rearrangement uses TRBV30 and TRBJ1-1; 7 bases align to TRBD1. After removal of 5 bases from V and 1 base from J, the junction contained 1 base not matched to a gene. CDR1 is GTSNPN and CDR2 is SVGIG in the germline V gene (reference sequence). This CDR3 comprises 12 residues.

This clone was detected only once. This chain links TRBV7-2 with TRBJ1-6, with D perhaps TRBD1 (5 bases). This CDR3 is 17 amino acids long. In germline, CDR1 is SGHTA, CDR2 FQGNSA. V shed 6 bases and J shed 8 bases, with 23 bases lying between them. The CDR3 DNA sequence: TGTGCCAGCAGTCGAGTAGGGGAAGGAAGGGCTTATTCACCCCTCCACTTT. Translated, it gives CASSRVGEGRAYSPLHF.